The present TCR beta chain was sequenced within a study of lymphopenia after photon versus proton radiotherapy (dated by TCRdb to between 2017 and 2020). Study-wide context: The study compared the immunological effects of photon versus proton radiation therapy in patients with gastrointestinal tumors who developed high-grade lymphopenia. The cohort comprised 20 to 25 patients with gastrointestinal tumors who received either photon or proton therapy and then developed lymphopenia. The study aimed to characterize how the two radiation modalities differ in their impact on the immune system.

General study outcomes and caveats: Across the cohort, a larger post-nadir drop in TCR diversity was inversely correlated with overall survival time among patients who died. Proton-treated patients stayed relatively stable during treatment, while photon-treated patients lost naive T cells and TCR diversity and gained effector/memory populations. The survival association was assessed only in patients who died, and better survival with proton therapy was presented by the authors as a possibility rather than a demonstrated result. Once the lymphocyte count had reached its nadir, the repertoires of photon-treated patients showed oligoclonal expansion, particularly of CD8+ Temra cells, and this expansion drove the decline in diversity.

The library was produced with the immunoSEQ multiplex PCR assay. T cell repertoires were profiled by deep sequencing of rearranged TCR beta loci, alongside multiparametric flow cytometry. In TCRdb, the immuneACCESS table is reduced to in-frame sequences with V and J assigned. These tables do not hold every clone; where another copy was compared, an unresolved V gene accounts for under half, and the others remain unexplained. This sample lists 35,000 to 45,000 clones; about 80% were detected once. The top ten hold 20% to 25% of the sample. V is reduced by 3 bases and J by 3 bases, leaving a spacing of 17 bases between them. CDR1 SGHAT and CDR2 FQNNGV are derived from the germline V gene. From the cysteine up to the phenylalanine, the CDR3 has a length of 16 residues. Of the read, only the CDR3 DNA is kept; its 48 bases are in frame from base 1. With regard to this clone: The target of this receptor is not known. No much larger clone is present one base from it, and per-base qualities are unavailable.

The chain is assembled from TRBV11-2 and TRBJ1-1, with TRBD1 tentatively as D gene (5 bases match). The source of this sequence is a woman aged 70-85 years with pancreatic cancer. This material consisted of peripheral blood, taken from a patient treated with proton-based radiotherapy. The DNA sequence follows: TGTGCCAGCAGCTTCTTCCCTAAGGGGAAGTACACTGAAGCTTTCTTT. This translates into CASSFFPKGKYTEAFF. When the CDR3 is completed using the reference TRBV11-2 and TRBJ1-1 genes on either side, the full variable domain is EAGVAQSPRYKIIEKRQSVAFWCNPISGHATLYWYQQILGQGPKLLIQFQNNGVVDDSQLPKDRFSAERLKGVDSTLKIQPAKLEDSAVYLCASSFFPKGKYTEAFFGQGTRLTVV.